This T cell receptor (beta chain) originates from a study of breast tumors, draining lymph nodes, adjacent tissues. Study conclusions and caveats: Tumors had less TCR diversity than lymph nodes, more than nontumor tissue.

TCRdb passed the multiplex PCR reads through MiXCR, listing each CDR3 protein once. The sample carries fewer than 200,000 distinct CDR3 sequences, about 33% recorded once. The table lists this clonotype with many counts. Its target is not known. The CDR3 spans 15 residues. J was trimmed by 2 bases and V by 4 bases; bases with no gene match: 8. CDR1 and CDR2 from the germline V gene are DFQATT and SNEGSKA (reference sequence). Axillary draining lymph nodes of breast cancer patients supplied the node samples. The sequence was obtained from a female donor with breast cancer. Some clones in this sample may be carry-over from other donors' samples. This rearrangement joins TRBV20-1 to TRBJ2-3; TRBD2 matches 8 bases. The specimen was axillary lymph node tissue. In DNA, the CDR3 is TGCAGTGCTATCAACCCGGGGGGGGCCACAGATACGCAGTATTTT. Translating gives CSAINPGGATDTQYF.